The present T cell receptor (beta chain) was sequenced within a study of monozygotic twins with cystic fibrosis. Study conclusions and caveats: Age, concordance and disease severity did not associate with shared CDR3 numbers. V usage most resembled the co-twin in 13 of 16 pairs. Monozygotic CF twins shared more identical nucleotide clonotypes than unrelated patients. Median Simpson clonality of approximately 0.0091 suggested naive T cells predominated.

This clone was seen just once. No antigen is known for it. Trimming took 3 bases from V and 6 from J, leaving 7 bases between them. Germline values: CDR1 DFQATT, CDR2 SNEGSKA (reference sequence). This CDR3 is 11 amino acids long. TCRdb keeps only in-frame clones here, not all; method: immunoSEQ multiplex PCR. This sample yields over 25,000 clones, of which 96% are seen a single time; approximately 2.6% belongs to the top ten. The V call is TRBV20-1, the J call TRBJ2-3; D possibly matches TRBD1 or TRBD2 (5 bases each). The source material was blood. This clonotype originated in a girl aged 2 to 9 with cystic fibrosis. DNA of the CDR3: TGCAGTGCTAGGTGGGGGGATACGCAGTATTTT. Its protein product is CSARWGDTQYF.